The rows below give T cell receptor beta chains drawn from one sample of a study of OX40 agonist ivuxolimab in advanced cancers. This table comes from immunoSEQ multiplex PCR, and its TCRdb copy is limited to in-frame clones, with some not included. The sample yields about 25,000 clones, 80% to 90% seen once. The sample in question was CD4+ or CD8+ T cells sorted from blood, obtained in a trial of the OX40 agonist ivuxolimab. These receptors came from an adult with an advanced solid tumor such as melanoma, head and neck, liver or kidney cancer. Both conserved end residues are part of each CDR3. The order of the fields is clone size, J gene, V gene, D gene, CDR3 protein, CDR3 DNA. The D gene is left open where the match is weak. Expanded clones get a size class; other rows say once, few or many, or leave the size out.

NA	TRBJ2-7	TRBV28	TRBD2	CASSPGRSGMYSYEQYF	TGTGCCAGCAGTCCAGGTAGGAGCGGGATGTACTCCTACGAGCAGTACTTC
NA	TRBJ1-2	TRBV9	TRBD1	CASSPQTGGAYGYTF	TGTGCCAGCAGCCCCCAGACAGGGGGAGCCTATGGCTACACCTTC
once	TRBJ1-2	TRBV23-1	NA	CATRKGDGYTF	TGCGCCACCCGTAAGGGGGATGGCTACACCTTC
NA	TRBJ2-7	TRBV5-6	TRBD1	CASSSGQGPYEQYF	TGTGCCAGCAGCTCCGGACAGGGACCCTACGAGCAGTACTTC
NA	TRBJ2-1	TRBV5-4	TRBD2	CASSSSGSYNEQFF	TGTGCCAGCAGTAGTAGCGGGAGTTACAATGAGCAGTTCTTC
NA	TRBJ2-1	TRBV4-3	NA	CASSQDLAPTFYNEQFF	TGCGCCAGCAGCCAAGATCTAGCCCCCACATTCTACAATGAGCAGTTCTTC
once	TRBJ1-1	TRBV7-9	NA	CASTFVGQNTEAFF	TGTGCCAGCACGTTCGTAGGACAGAACACTGAAGCTTTCTTT
NA	TRBJ2-1	TRBV9	TRBD2	CASSAGSGGTYNEQFF	TGTGCCAGCAGCGCGGGTAGCGGGGGCACCTACAATGAGCAGTTCTTC
NA	TRBJ1-2	TRBV13	TRBD1	CASSLGDRDRPVYGYTF	TGTGCCAGCAGCTTAGGCGACCGGGACAGACCAGTCTATGGCTACACCTTC
NA	TRBJ1-1	TRBV4-3	NA	CASSQEGGNTEAFF	TGCGCCAGCAGCCAAGAAGGGGGTAACACTGAAGCTTTCTTT
NA	TRBJ2-3	TRBV2	NA	CARKGVPDTQYF	TGTGCCAGGAAGGGGGTTCCAGATACGCAGTATTTT
NA	TRBJ1-1	TRBV5-4	NA	CASSDTGGTEAFF	TGTGCCAGCAGCGACACTGGGGGCACTGAAGCTTTCTTT
NA	TRBJ1-4	TRBV7-9	TRBD1	CASSPYDRDQKKLFF	TGTGCCAGCAGCCCCTACGACAGGGACCAAAAAAAACTGTTTTTT
NA	TRBJ1-2	TRBV7-9	TRBD1	CASSSPTLQGADYGYTF	TGTGCCAGCAGCTCTCCAACCCTACAGGGGGCGGACTATGGCTACACCTTC
few	TRBJ1-2	TRBV7-9	NA	CASSRTGLDYGYTF	TGTGCCAGCAGCCGAACAGGTCTGGACTATGGCTACACCTTC
once	TRBJ2-7	TRBV27	NA	CASSLKDEQYF	TGTGCCAGCAGTTTAAAGGACGAGCAGTACTTC
NA	TRBJ2-3	TRBV6-4	NA	CASSETRTHDTQYF	TGTGCCAGCAGTGAAACGCGCACCCATGATACGCAGTATTTT
NA	TRBJ2-7	TRBV13	TRBD2	CASSPKRGVDEQYF	TGTGCCAGCAGCCCCAAGCGGGGGGTCGACGAGCAGTACTTC
NA	TRBJ1-1	TRBV7-8	NA	CASSLPRGNTEAFF	TGTGCCAGCAGCTTACCAAGGGGGAACACTGAAGCTTTCTTT
NA	TRBJ1-5	TRBV27	NA	CASSSAKSNQPQHF	TGTGCCAGCAGCTCTGCCAAGAGCAATCAGCCCCAGCATTTT
NA	TRBJ2-7	TRBV7-9	NA	CASSATVYEQYF	TGTGCCAGCAGCGCGACGGTCTACGAGCAGTACTTC
NA	TRBJ1-1	TRBV29-1	NA	CSADSGENTEAFF	TGCAGCGCGGATTCTGGGGAGAACACTGAAGCTTTCTTT
NA	TRBJ2-1	TRBV7-6	TRBD2	CASSLGAREGPNEQFF	TGTGCCAGCAGCTTAGGGGCGCGGGAGGGCCCGAATGAGCAGTTCTTC
NA	TRBJ2-3	TRBV7-9	TRBD2	CASSGPSGGTDTQYF	TGTGCCAGCAGCGGACCTAGCGGGGGGACAGATACGCAGTATTTT
NA	TRBJ1-2	TRBV6-5	NA	CASRAFTSYGYTF	TGTGCCAGCAGAGCTTTTACGTCCTATGGCTACACCTTC
NA	TRBJ1-6	TRBV5-1	TRBD1	CASSPRTGFEDSPLHF	TGCGCCAGCAGCCCTCGGACAGGTTTTGAAGATTCACCCCTCCACTTT
NA	TRBJ1-5	TRBV4-1	NA	CASSQRHLTNQPQHF	TGCGCCAGCAGCCAGCGACACCTTACTAATCAGCCCCAGCATTTT
NA	TRBJ1-6	TRBV19	NA	CASSIDLGSNSPLHF	TGTGCCAGTAGTATAGATCTTGGAAGTAATTCACCCCTCCACTTT
NA	TRBJ2-7	TRBV27	NA	CASSFSGSHEQYF	TGTGCCAGCAGTTTCTCAGGCTCCCACGAGCAGTACTTC
NA	TRBJ2-2	TRBV5-1	NA	CASSLADTGNTGELFF	TGCGCCAGCAGCTTGGCGGATACGGGAAACACCGGGGAGCTGTTTTTT
NA	TRBJ2-1	TRBV9	TRBD1	CASSVVGTGAYNEQFF	TGTGCCAGCAGCGTAGTAGGGACAGGGGCCTACAATGAGCAGTTCTTC
NA	TRBJ1-6	TRBV7-9	NA	CASSLGTYNSPLHF	TGTGCCAGCAGCTTAGGTACTTATAATTCACCCCTCCACTTT
few	TRBJ2-1	TRBV27	TRBD2	CASSFSGNSYNEQFF	TGTGCCAGCAGTTTTAGCGGGAACTCCTACAATGAGCAGTTCTTC
once	TRBJ1-2	TRBV28	NA	CASSPRERNYGYTF	TGTGCCAGCAGTCCTAGGGAAAGGAACTATGGCTACACCTTC
NA	TRBJ1-6	TRBV9	NA	CASSPPAIGSPLHF	TGTGCCAGCAGCCCACCGGCTATCGGTTCACCCCTCCACTTT
NA	TRBJ1-2	TRBV9	NA	CASSPEGVLWYGYTF	TGTGCCAGCAGCCCGGAGGGGGTTCTTTGGTATGGCTACACCTTC
NA	TRBJ2-5	TRBV27	NA	CASSLYPGAYQETQYF	TGTGCCAGCAGTTTATATCCGGGAGCCTACCAAGAGACCCAGTACTTC
NA	TRBJ1-1	TRBV5-4	TRBD1	CASSLRTGGFPPEAFF	TGTGCCAGCAGCTTGCGGACAGGGGGTTTTCCACCTGAAGCTTTCTTT
NA	TRBJ2-1	TRBV7-8	NA	CASSSRGNEQFF	TGTGCCAGCAGCTCCAGGGGAAATGAGCAGTTCTTC
NA	TRBJ2-3	TRBV6-5	TRBD2	CASSPTSGRARAQYF	TGTGCCAGCAGTCCGACTAGCGGGAGGGCCAGAGCGCAGTATTTT
NA	TRBJ2-1	TRBV19	TRBD2	CASLSGGKQFF	TGTGCCAGTCTTAGCGGGGGAAAGCAGTTCTTC
NA	TRBJ2-3	TRBV27	NA	CASSVAGVSYDTQYF	TGTGCCAGCAGTGTAGCAGGGGTGTCATACGATACGCAGTATTTT
NA	TRBJ1-4	TRBV29-1	NA	CSVVPGANEKLFF	TGCAGCGTAGTCCCGGGAGCTAATGAAAAACTGTTTTTT
NA	TRBJ2-6	TRBV25-1	NA	CASNKGYGAGANVLTF	TGTGCCAGCAACAAGGGATATGGAGCTGGGGCCAACGTCCTGACTTTC
NA	TRBJ1-1	TRBV11-2	NA	CASSLGTEAFF	TGTGCCAGCAGCTTAGGCACTGAAGCTTTCTTT
NA	TRBJ2-7	TRBV29-1	TRBD1	CSVEETGEGDEQYF	TGCAGCGTTGAAGAGACAGGGGAAGGTGACGAGCAGTACTTC
NA	TRBJ2-3	TRBV10-3	NA	CAISEGSGNTDTQYF	TGTGCCATCAGTGAGGGGTCCGGGAACACAGATACGCAGTATTTT
NA	TRBJ2-5	TRBV13	TRBD1	CASSYRGETQYF	TGTGCCAGCAGCTACAGGGGTGAGACCCAGTACTTC
once	TRBJ2-1	TRBV9	NA	CASSVVDYNEQFF	TGTGCCAGCAGCGTAGTTGACTACAATGAGCAGTTCTTC
NA	TRBJ2-7	TRBV19	NA	CASSPTATYEQYF	TGTGCCAGTAGTCCCACAGCGACCTACGAGCAGTACTTC
NA	TRBJ1-2	TRBV14	NA	CASSPPDRGYTF	TGTGCCAGCAGCCCCCCCGACAGAGGCTACACCTTC
NA	TRBJ2-1	TRBV14	TRBD2	CASSQGILGGRPGDEQFF	TGTGCCAGCAGCCAAGGAATTCTAGGCGGGAGACCCGGCGATGAGCAGTTCTTC
once	TRBJ1-2	TRBV5-5	NA	CASSFLSRGASSNGYTF	TGTGCCAGCAGCTTCCTCTCGAGGGGGGCCAGTTCAAATGGCTACACCTTC
few	TRBJ1-2	TRBV30	NA	CAWSVSRWGGYTF	TGTGCCTGGAGTGTCTCCCGTTGGGGAGGCTACACCTTC
NA	TRBJ2-3	TRBV7-2	NA	CASSLASWDTQYF	TGTGCCAGCAGCTTGGCTAGCTGGGATACGCAGTATTTT
NA	TRBJ2-3	TRBV27	NA	CASSLQLPFPRDNFPTDTQYF	TGTGCCAGCAGTTTACAACTACCCTTTCCCCGGGACAACTTTCCCACAGATACGCAGTATTTT
NA	TRBJ2-7	TRBV11-2	NA	CASSLRGGYYEQYF	TGTGCCAGCAGCCTGAGAGGAGGTTACTACGAGCAGTACTTC